The next 14 T cell receptor beta chains were all read from a single sample in a study of blood T cell repertoires in COVID-19. Sequenced by immunoSEQ multiplex PCR; TCRdb stores in-frame clones only, minus some. The data hold some 300,000 clones, with approximately 91% observed a single time. The sample consisted of PBMCs or T cells enriched from blood (not recorded which). These receptors came from a woman aged 25 to 39 who had recovered from COVID-19.

The chain couples TRBV7-2 to TRBJ2-1, with 9 nucleotides matching TRBD2. V lost 3 bases, J lost 6 bases, and 3 bases stayed unmatched. The length of the CDR3 is 14 residues. Germline CDR1 SGHTA, CDR2 FQGNSA. The CDR3 sequence: CASSFGGGANEQFF. In DNA form, the CDR3 reads TGTGCCAGCAGCTTTGGCGGGGGGGCCAATGAGCAGTTCTTC.

The chain couples TRBV12-2 to TRBJ1-1; TRBD1 reflects the table's D call only, with no check against the DNA. TRBV12-2 constitutes a pseudogene. The CDR3 has 16 amino acids. CDR3: CASRLAGRTGWDEAFF. The CDR3 DNA is TGTGCAAGTCGCTTAGCGGGAAGGACAGGGTGGGATGAAGCTTTCTTT.

The CDR3 DNA follows: TGTGCCAGTAGAAACAGGGGCCCGAATCAGCCCCAGCATTTT. This encodes CASRNRGPNQPQHF. The gene calls are TRBV19 and TRBJ1-5; 7 positions agree with TRBD1. V lost 6 bases and J lost 4; bases outside the gene matches: 6. Germline V lookup: CDR1 LNHDA, CDR2 SQIVND (reference sequence). The CDR3 contains 14 residues.

The count of this clone is one. The J gene is TRBJ2-7, the V gene TRBV27; TRBD1 aligns across 7 bases. The germline CDR1 and CDR2 sequences are MNHEY and SMNVEV (reference sequence). Unmatched junction bases numbered 9, after V lost 0 bases and J lost 7 bases. The CDR3 totals 15 residues. CDR3 DNA: TGTGCCAGCAGTTTATCGGTCACAGGGGTTGGAGAGCAGTACTTC. This gives the protein CASSLSVTGVGEQYF.

The chain has TRBV7-3 and TRBJ2-1, with D tentatively TRBD2 (7 bases). Germline CDR1 SGHTA, CDR2 FQGTGA. This CDR3 is built from 15 residues. V was pared by 5 bases and J by 6 bases, with 17 bases between. CDR3 region: CASSPSRGGINEQFF. CDR3 nucleotide sequence: TGTGCCAGCAGCCCCTCTAGGGGGGGGATCAATGAGCAGTTCTTC. Filled out from reference TRBV7-3 and TRBJ2-1, the complete variable domain reads GAGVSQTPSNKVTEKGKYVELRCDPISGHTALYWYRQSLGQGPEFLIYFQGTGAADDSGLPNDRFFAVRPEGSVSTLKIQRTERGDSAVYLCASSPSRGGINEQFFGPGTRLTVL.

The chain carries TRBV16 and TRBJ1-1, with D tentatively TRBD1 (5 bases). CDR1 and CDR2 from the germline V gene are KGHSY and FQNENV. Trimming stripped 0 bases from V and 4 bases from J, with 9 bases between. The CDR3 runs to 14 residues. CDR3 in DNA: TGTGCCAGCAGCCAATCAGCGGGGACCACTGAAGCTTTCTTT. Its translation is CASSQSAGTTEAFF. The complete variable domain, with remaining parts taken from reference TRBV16 and TRBJ1-1, reads GEEVAQTPKHLVRGEGQKAKLYCAPIKGHSYVFWYQQVLKNEFKFLISFQNENVFDETGMPKERFSAKCLPNSPCSLEIQATKLEDSAVYFCASSQSAGTTEAFFGQGTRLTVV.

The chain has TRBV5-1 and TRBJ1-2, with D hard to call. This CDR3 has 14 amino acids. The germline CDR1 and CDR2 sequences are SGHRS and YFSETQ. The V end was cut by 0 bases, the J end by 3 bases, with 9 bases between. Here the CDR3 reads CASSLADTDYGYTF. DNA for the CDR3: TGCGCCAGCAGCTTGGCCGACACGGACTATGGCTACACCTTC.

The chain recombines TRBV5-1 with TRBJ2-3, with 10 bases identical to TRBD1. V gave up 8 bases and J gave up 6 bases; unmatched junction bases: 6. Per germline, CDR1 SGHRS and CDR2 YFSETQ. The CDR3 loop spans 13 amino acids. DNA of the CDR3: TGCGCCAGTTCGGGACAGGGGAAGGATACGCAGTATTTT. Encoded protein: CASSGQGKDTQYF.

The V call is TRBV19, the J call TRBJ2-2, with TRBD1 as a possible D gene (6 bases). This CDR3 is built from 15 residues. Trimming removed 2 bases from V and 6 bases from J, with 13 bases in between. Germline V gene data show CDR1 as LNHDA and CDR2 as SQIVND (reference sequence). The CDR3 is CASSIRGRGPGELFF. The CDR3 region has the DNA TGTGCCAGTAGTATAAGGGGCAGGGGCCCCGGGGAGCTGTTTTTT.

This clone was counted between two and nine times. The rearrangement links TRBV29-1 to TRBJ1-1; TRBD1 might be the D (5 bases). This CDR3 comprises 13 residues. Germline loops: CDR1 SQVTM, CDR2 ANQGSEA. The V end was cut by 7 bases, the J end by 1 base, with 13 bases between. The DNA for the CDR3 is TGCAGCGCTTCCGCGGGGACGAACACTGAAGCTTTCTTT. Amino acids: CSASAGTNTEAFF. Based on the CDR3 plus reference TRBV29-1 and TRBJ1-1, the full variable domain is SAVISQKPSRDICQRGTSLTIQCQVDSQVTMMFWYRQQPGQSLTLIATANQGSEATYESGFVIDKFPISRPNLTFSTLTVSNMSPEDSSIYLCSASAGTNTEAFFGQGTRLTVV.

This chain uses TRBV4-2 with TRBJ2-1, with TRBD2 matching 13 bases. The germline V gene has CDR1 LGHNA and CDR2 YNFKEQ. The CDR3 is 21 residues long. V shed 4 bases, J shed 3 bases, and the junction held 18 bases outside the gene matches. The chain's CDR3 is CASSPGLAGIRKGGSYNEQFF. DNA of the CDR3: TGTGCCAGCAGCCCGGGACTAGCGGGAATAAGGAAAGGCGGTAGCTACAATGAGCAGTTCTTC.

DNA of the CDR3: TGTGCCAGCAGCACTCAGGGGCTGCTCGGCTACACCTTC. It specifies CASSTQGLLGYTF. The V gene is TRBV6-5, the J gene TRBJ1-2, with D possibly matching TRBD1 (6 bases). Germline CDR1 MNHEY, CDR2 SVGAGI. Trimming cost V 6 bases and J 8 bases, with 16 bases left between them. There are 13 residues in the CDR3.

This CDR3 is CASSYRLGEVRSGANVLTF. In DNA form, the CDR3 reads TGTGCCAGCAGTTATAGGTTGGGGGAGGTGCGGTCTGGGGCCAACGTCCTGACTTTC. This chain joins TRBV6-2 or TRBV6-3 and TRBJ2-6; D perhaps matches TRBD2 (6 bases). CDR3 length: 19 amino acids. Germline-derived CDR1 and CDR2 are MNHEY and SVGEGT. Trimming removed 3 bases from V and 1 base from J, with 19 bases in between.

The chain employs TRBV9 and TRBJ1-1, with no clear D. Germline assignment: CDR1 SGDLS and CDR2 YYNGEE. This CDR3 contains 14 residues. Between the trimmed V and J ends, which lost 4 bases and 0 bases, there was a span of 10 bases. In DNA form, the CDR3 reads TGTGCCAGCAGCCCCCGCAACTTGAACACTGAAGCTTTCTTT. It codes for CASSPRNLNTEAFF. The full variable domain, rest sourced from reference TRBV9 and TRBJ1-1, is DSGVTQTPKHLITATGQRVTLRCSPRSGDLSVYWYQQSLDQGLQFLIQYYNGEERAKGNILERFSAQQFPDLHSELNLSSLELGDSALYFCASSPRNLNTEAFFGQGTRLTVV.